Included here is one TCR beta chain sequence, with context. Antigen specificity is unknown. These data belong to a study of OX40 agonist ivuxolimab in advanced cancers. Study-wide context: In this cohort, patients received ivuxolimab, an agonistic anti-OX40 (CD134) antibody. Three patients had partial responses: one hepatocellular carcinoma, two cutaneous melanoma.

This table comes from immunoSEQ multiplex PCR, and its TCRdb copy is limited to in-frame clones, with some not included. This table holds fewer than 85,000 clones, about 87% found once. Overall study results and limits: Expanded clones tended on average to be more numerous among CD8+ T cells than CD4+.

Germline V gives CDR1 MNHNY, CDR2 SVGAGI (reference sequence). The CDR3 consists of 15 residues. J gave up 4 bases and V 6 bases, and 7 bases lay outside the gene matches. The sequencing here drew on CD4+ or CD8+ T cells sorted from blood, taken in a trial of the OX40 agonist ivuxolimab. The source of this sequence is an adult with an advanced solid tumor such as melanoma, head and neck, liver or kidney cancer. The rearrangement joins TRBV6-6 to TRBJ2-2; 8 bases match TRBD2. CDR3 residues: CASRLAGYSTGELFF. The CDR3 nucleotides read TGTGCCAGCAGGCTAGCGGGTTATAGCACCGGGGAGCTGTTTTTT.